This T cell receptor (beta chain) was observed in a study of CD8 T cells in Susac syndrome. The CDR3 totals 15 residues. V was pared by 3 bases and J by 2 bases, with 5 bases of the junction left unmatched. Germline V CDR1 and CDR2: KGHSH, LQKENI. Patients with Susac syndrome met diagnostic criteria defined recently for definite or probable disease. RNA amounts of about 0.5 to 1 ug underwent reverse transcription with random hexamers. The immunoSEQ assay covered 54 Vbeta and 13 Jbeta segments for CDR3. One entry per CDR3 protein, called by TCRdb with MiXCR from the immunoSEQ multiplex PCR reads. The profile shows around 170,000 distinct CDR3 sequences, 95% of them singletons.

Sequenced material: CD4+ T cells from PBMCs. This sequence was found in a human donor with Susac syndrome. The chain carries TRBV18 and TRBJ2-3; TRBD2 agrees at 7 bases. The CDR3 DNA reads TGTGCCAGCTCACCCCCGGGGGGAAACACAGATACGCAGTATTTT. It translates to CASSPPGGNTDTQYF.